This T cell receptor beta chain derives from a study of shared clonotypes between healthy human individuals. This table comes from immunoSEQ multiplex PCR, and its TCRdb copy is limited to in-frame clones, with some not included. The sample includes some 2.1 million clones, approximately 94% seen only once; the top ten take 0.9% to 1.4%. Naive CD8 isolation took CD45RO-negative cells positively selected for CCR7 and excluded terminally differentiated effector memory CD45RA+ cells. The receptor's source is a young man in good health. The specimen was naive CD8+ T cells sorted from blood.

The CDR3 spells CASSFERDSSYEQYF. As DNA, the CDR3 is TGTGCCAGCAGCTTTGAGCGGGATAGCTCCTACGAGCAGTACTTC. This sequence joins TRBV11-2 and TRBJ2-7; TRBD2 agrees at 7 bases. Germline CDR1 SGHAT, CDR2 FQNNGV. There are 15 residues in the CDR3. V shed 3 bases, J shed 0 bases, and the junction held 5 bases outside the gene matches.